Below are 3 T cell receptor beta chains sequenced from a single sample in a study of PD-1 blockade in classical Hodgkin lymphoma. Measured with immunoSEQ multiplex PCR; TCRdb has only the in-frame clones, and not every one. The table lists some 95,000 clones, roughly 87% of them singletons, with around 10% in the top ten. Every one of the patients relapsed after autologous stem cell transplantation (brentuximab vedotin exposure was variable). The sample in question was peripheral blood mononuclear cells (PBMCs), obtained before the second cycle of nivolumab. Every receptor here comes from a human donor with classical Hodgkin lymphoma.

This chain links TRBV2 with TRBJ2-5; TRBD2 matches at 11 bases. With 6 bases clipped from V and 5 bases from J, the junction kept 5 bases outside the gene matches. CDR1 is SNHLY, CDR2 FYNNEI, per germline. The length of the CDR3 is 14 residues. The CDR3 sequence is CASSIAGGPETQYF. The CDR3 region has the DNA TGTGCCAGCAGCATAGCGGGAGGGCCGGAGACCCAGTACTTC. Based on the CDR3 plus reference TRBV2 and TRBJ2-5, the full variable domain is EPEVTQTPSHQVTQMGQEVILRCVPISNHLYFYWYRQILGQKVEFLVSFYNNEISEKSEIFDDQFSVERPDGSNFTLKIRSTKLEDSAMYFCASSIAGGPETQYFGPGTRLLVL.

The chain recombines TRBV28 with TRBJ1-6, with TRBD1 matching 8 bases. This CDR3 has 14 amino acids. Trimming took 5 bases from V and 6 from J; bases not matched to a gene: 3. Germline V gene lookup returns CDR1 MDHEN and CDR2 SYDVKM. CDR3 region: CASSPGQANSPLHF. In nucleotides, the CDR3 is TGTGCCAGCAGTCCGGGACAGGCTAATTCACCCCTCCACTTT.

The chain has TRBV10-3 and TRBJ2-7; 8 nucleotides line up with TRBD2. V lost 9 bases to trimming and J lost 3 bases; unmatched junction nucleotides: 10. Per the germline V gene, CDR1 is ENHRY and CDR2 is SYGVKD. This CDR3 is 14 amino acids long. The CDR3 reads CAIKPSGGRYEQYF. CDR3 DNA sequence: TGTGCCATAAAGCCCAGCGGGGGTCGCTACGAGCAGTACTTC.